The 32 T cell receptor beta chains given below trace back to one sample, sequenced in a study of CD8 T cells in ankylosing spondylitis. TCRdb recomputed calls from the 5' RACE reads with MiXCR, one row per CDR3 protein. The data show fewer than 200,000 distinct CDR3 sequences, about 20% seen once. Source material: blood, either unsorted or a sorted T cell fraction (not recorded which). These receptors originate from a male donor aged 10-29 years with ankylosing spondylitis or in good health (not recorded which).

The chain joins TRBV19 to TRBJ2-7, with a possible D match to TRBD2 (5 bases). This CDR3 has 13 residues. In germline, CDR1 is LNHDA, CDR2 SQIVND (reference sequence). V shed 6 bases and J shed 7 bases, with 16 bases lying between them. The CDR3 is CASRESPGKEQYF. As DNA, the CDR3 is TGTGCCAGTAGGGAGAGCCCCGGGAAAGAGCAGTACTTC.

This clonotype was seen repeatedly, ten times or more. The V call is TRBV29-1, the J call TRBJ2-1, with 7 bases fitting TRBD2. Germline CDR1 and CDR2: SQVTM and ANQGSEA. J lost 4 bases, V lost 2 bases, and 5 bases had no gene match. This CDR3 spans 14 amino acids. The CDR3 here is CSVERLAAYNEQFF. CDR3 DNA sequence: TGCAGCGTTGAAAGGCTAGCGGCGTACAATGAGCAGTTCTTC.

The genes are TRBV15 and TRBJ1-4, with no clear D. V lost 1 base, J lost 6 bases, and 12 bases lay in between. Per the germline V gene, CDR1 is LNHNV and CDR2 is YYDKDF (reference sequence). CDR3 length equals 15 residues. The CDR3 coding sequence is TGTGCCACCAGCAGAGCGCGGGCTGGGGATGAAAAACTGTTTTTT. Its translation: CATSRARAGDEKLFF.

This clonotype was observed a few times. The chain joins TRBV29-1 to TRBJ1-1; 7 nucleotides align to TRBD1. The CDR3 is made up of 13 amino acids. Looked up from germline, CDR1 is SQVTM and CDR2 is ANQGSEA. The ends lost 8 bases at V and 2 bases at J; junction bases unmatched: 8. CDR3: CSLRRQGNTEAFF. The CDR3 DNA reads as TGCAGCCTAAGAAGACAGGGCAACACTGAAGCTTTCTTT. Full variable domain (missing parts from reference TRBV29-1 and TRBJ1-1): SAVISQKPSRDICQRGTSLTIQCQVDSQVTMMFWYRQQPGQSLTLIATANQGSEATYESGFVIDKFPISRPNLTFSTLTVSNMSPEDSSIYLCSLRRQGNTEAFFGQGTRLTVV.

The sample holds many counts of this clonotype. The chain's CDR3 is CASSSSGTGFFEKLFF. CDR3 nucleotide sequence: TGTGCCAGCAGCTCCTCCGGGACAGGGTTTTTTGAAAAACTGTTTTTT. The chain recombines TRBV12-3 or TRBV12-4 with TRBJ1-4, with TRBD1 identical over 9 bases. The CDR3 is 16 amino acids. The V and J ends lost 6 bases and 7 bases, in that order; junction bases with no gene match: 12.

This clonotype was counted many times. The chain recombines TRBV20-1 with TRBJ1-2, with D hard to call. The V end was cut by 2 bases, the J end by 0 bases, with 10 bases between. The CDR3 totals 14 residues. Germline-derived CDR1 and CDR2 are DFQATT and SNEGSKA (reference sequence). Here the CDR3 DNA reads TGCAGTGCTAGAAGCCCGACAACTAACTATGGCTACACCTTC. It codes for CSARSPTTNYGYTF.

Many counts were recorded for this clonotype. The V and J genes are TRBV20-1 and TRBJ2-1; perhaps TRBD2 as D (6 bases). Germline CDR1 is DFQATT and CDR2 is SNEGSKA (reference sequence). This CDR3 has 13 residues. V lost 6 bases to trimming and J lost 13 bases, with 22 bases between them. The CDR3 sequence is CSAPPTSSRGQFF. The CDR3 bases are TGCAGTGCCCCCCCCACTAGCTCGAGGGGCCAGTTCTTC.

J is TRBJ2-1 and V is TRBV7-8, with a possible D match to TRBD2 (6 bases). The CDR3 is 16 residues long. The V end was cut by 1 base, the J end by 7 bases, with 17 bases between. Germline V gives CDR1 SGHVS, CDR2 FQNEAQ. The CDR3 nucleotides read TGTGCCAGCAGCTTAGGGGCCGCTAGCGCTCGTAATGAGCAGTTCTTC. The encoded protein is CASSLGAASARNEQFF.

This clonotype was recorded at least ten times. The J gene is TRBJ2-1, the V gene TRBV12-3 or TRBV12-4, with a weak D call TRBD2 (5 bases). V lost 5 bases and J 3 bases, leaving 14 bases between the germline ends. This CDR3 is built from 15 residues. This chain's CDR3 is CASSQSGSRYNEQFF. The CDR3 region has the DNA TGTGCCAGCAGTCAGAGCGGCTCACGCTACAATGAGCAGTTCTTC.

Ten or more counts support this clonotype. The V gene is TRBV29-1, the J gene TRBJ2-1; 7 bases align to TRBD2. CDR1 is SQVTM and CDR2 is ANQGSEA in the germline V gene. The CDR3 is 15 residues long. V lost 5 bases to trimming and J lost 8 bases; unmatched junction nucleotides: 15. The CDR3 loop is CSVLSAGLSHDEQFF. Written as DNA, the CDR3 is TGCAGCGTTCTATCGGCGGGACTAAGTCACGATGAGCAGTTCTTC.

This clonotype was found many times. This rearrangement joins TRBV5-1 to TRBJ2-1, with 13 bases that match TRBD2. The CDR3 loop spans 18 amino acids. CDR1 is SGHRS, CDR2 YFSETQ, per germline. Trimming cost V 6 bases and J 2 bases; bases outside gene matches: 11. The CDR3 reads CASTLGTGLAGTYNEQFF. The CDR3 DNA sequence: TGCGCCAGCACTTTGGGGACGGGACTAGCGGGAACCTACAATGAGCAGTTCTTC.

In its sample, this clonotype was seen many times. The chain has TRBV5-4 and TRBJ1-5; no firm D call. This CDR3 region has 14 residues. The V gene's germline CDR1 is SGHNT and CDR2 YYREEE (reference sequence). V was pared by 1 base and J by 6 bases, with 11 bases between. As DNA, the CDR3 is TGTGCCAGCAGCTTGAAGCCAACACCTCAGCCCCAGCATTTT. Its translation: CASSLKPTPQPQHF.

This clonotype appeared many times. The chain is built from TRBV7-8 and TRBJ2-7; maybe TRBD2 (6 bases). Germline lookup yields CDR1 SGHVS and CDR2 FQNEAQ. The CDR3 consists of 15 residues. Trimming stripped 4 bases from V and 2 bases from J, with 15 bases between. The CDR3 DNA reads as TGTGCCAGCAGCTCCATGTGGGCTAGCGCCTACGAGCAGTACTTC. This encodes CASSSMWASAYEQYF.

This clonotype was seen at least ten times. The chain couples TRBV4-2 to TRBJ1-4; D remains unclear. Germline values: CDR1 LGHNA, CDR2 YNFKEQ. Trimming removed 4 bases from V and 0 bases from J, with 12 bases in between. There are 16 residues in the CDR3. CDR3 amino acids: CASSRVKTATNEKLFF. The CDR3 DNA reads as TGTGCCAGCAGCCGGGTTAAAACTGCAACTAATGAAAAACTGTTTTTT.

This rearrangement joins TRBV20-1 to TRBJ2-4; D is unclear. V shed 4 bases and J shed 1 base, with 8 bases lying between them. Germline CDR1 reads DFQATT; CDR2 reads SNEGSKA (reference sequence). CDR3 length equals 13 residues. The CDR3 region is CSANSQAKNIQYF. CDR3 coding DNA: TGCAGTGCTAATAGTCAGGCCAAAAACATTCAGTACTTC.

This clonotype was observed many times. The chain has TRBV12-3 or TRBV12-4 and TRBJ2-2; 7 nucleotides agree with TRBD2. CDR3 length: 17 amino acids. The V and J ends lost 2 bases and 1 base, in that order; junction bases with no gene match: 7. The CDR3 loop is CASSLTRGGRNTGELFF. CDR3 DNA: TGTGCCAGCAGTTTAACGCGTGGCGGGAGGAACACCGGGGAGCTGTTTTTT.

This clonotype was recorded at least ten times. The chain is built from TRBV9 and TRBJ2-7; no firm D call. Germline V lookup: CDR1 SGDLS, CDR2 YYNGEE. The V end lost 0 bases, the J end lost 3 bases, and 16 bases lay between the germline ends. This CDR3 contains 16 residues. This chain's CDR3 is CASSVEASAASYEQYF. The CDR3 bases are TGTGCCAGCAGCGTAGAGGCCTCGGCAGCAAGCTACGAGCAGTACTTC.

The V call is TRBV5-4, the J call TRBJ2-1, with TRBD2 matching 10 bases. Per germline, CDR1 SGHNT and CDR2 YYREEE (reference sequence). V shed 4 bases and J 4 bases; nucleotides not matched to a gene: 5. The CDR3 is 15 amino acids. The chain's CDR3 is CASSGSGRVYNEQFF. CDR3 bases: TGTGCCAGCAGCGGCAGCGGGAGGGTATACAATGAGCAGTTCTTC.

This clonotype was observed at least ten times. J is TRBJ2-2 and V is TRBV19, with TRBD1 matching 7 bases. The CDR3 sequence is 15 residues long. V lost 9 bases and J lost 4; bases outside the gene matches: 11. Germline-derived CDR1 and CDR2 are LNHDA and SQIVND (reference sequence). The CDR3 loop is CASRTGQTFTGELFF. The CDR3 DNA sequence: TGTGCCAGCAGAACGGGACAGACGTTCACCGGGGAGCTGTTTTTT.

This clonotype showed up many times. The rearrangement joins TRBV27 to TRBJ1-5, with a weak D call TRBD1 (5 bases). The CDR3 contains 15 residues. Trimming cost V 2 bases and J 6 bases, with 14 bases left between them. Germline lookup yields CDR1 MNHEY and CDR2 SMNVEV (reference sequence). The CDR3 loop reads CASSLPGTEVQPQHF. CDR3 coding DNA: TGTGCCAGCAGTTTACCCGGGACCGAAGTTCAGCCCCAGCATTTT.

In its sample, this clonotype was seen many times. The chain combines TRBV5-6 with TRBJ1-5; the D gene is possibly TRBD1 (6 bases). This CDR3 spans 15 amino acids. The V and J ends lost 1 base and 4 bases respectively, with 12 bases between them. Germline V CDR1 and CDR2: SGHDT, YYEEEE. CDR3 region: CASSLKGTPNQPQHF. The CDR3 DNA follows: TGTGCCAGCAGCTTGAAAGGGACACCAAATCAGCCCCAGCATTTT. The full variable domain, its missing parts supplied by reference TRBV5-6 and TRBJ1-5, is DAGVTQSPTHLIKTRGQQVTLRCSPKSGHDTVSWYQQALGQGPQFIFQYYEEEERQRGNFPDRFSGHQFPNYSSELNVNALLLGDSALYLCASSLKGTPNQPQHFGDGTRLSIL.

This clonotype was seen at least ten times. V usage is TRBV2 and J usage is TRBJ1-1; no reliable D call. V lost 6 bases to trimming and J lost 5 bases, with 7 bases between them. Germline CDR1 SNHLY, CDR2 FYNNEI. There are 11 residues in the CDR3. Here the CDR3 DNA reads TGTGCCAGCAGGACGAGGACTGAAGCTTTCTTT. Residues: CASRTRTEAFF.

This clonotype was counted many times. V is TRBV4-2 and J is TRBJ2-7, with no clear D. Deletions cut 1 base from V and 3 bases from J, with 10 bases between. Germline loops: CDR1 LGHNA, CDR2 YNFKEQ. This CDR3 region has 14 residues. The CDR3 coding sequence is TGTGCCAGCAGCCAAGGTGGCATGGGCTACGAGCAGTACTTC. Amino acid sequence: CASSQGGMGYEQYF.

This clonotype was recorded at least ten times. The chain is built from TRBV12-3 or TRBV12-4 and TRBJ2-3; D not certain. The germline V and J ends were trimmed by 2 bases and 10 bases, with 13 bases remaining between them. This CDR3 is 13 amino acids long. The CDR3 sequence: CASSLSSDSAQYF. DNA for the CDR3: TGTGCCAGCAGTTTATCTTCGGATTCGGCGCAGTATTTT.

This clonotype was seen many times. V and J are TRBV6-6 and TRBJ2-7; the D gene is possibly TRBD1 (6 bases). Germline loops: CDR1 MNHNY, CDR2 SVGAGI (reference sequence). This CDR3 is built from 15 residues. Deletions cut 0 bases from V and 0 bases from J, with 9 bases between. In DNA form, the CDR3 reads TGTGCCAGCAGTTACTCCCAGGGGCCCTCCTACGAGCAGTACGTC. It encodes CASSYSQGPSYEQYV.

The rearrangement joins TRBV24-1 to TRBJ2-1; TRBD2 matches at 7 bases. Germline V gives CDR1 KGHDR, CDR2 SFDVKD. The V segment lost 4 bases and the J segment 15 bases; nucleotides outside the gene matches: 8. This CDR3 has 12 residues. CDR3 in amino acids: CATSERAGVWFF. CDR3 DNA sequence: TGTGCCACCAGTGAGCGCGCGGGAGTTTGGTTCTTC.

This clonotype was detected ten times or more. This chain links TRBV6-2 or TRBV6-3 with TRBJ2-7, with D maybe TRBD2 (5 bases). Germline CDR1 reads MNHEY; CDR2 reads SVGEGT. The germline V and J ends were trimmed by 2 bases and 2 bases, with 10 bases remaining between them. The CDR3 extends over 14 amino acids. This CDR3 reads CASSYTDGTYEQYV. In nucleotides, the CDR3 is TGTGCCAGCAGTTACACAGACGGGACCTACGAGCAGTACGTC.

There are many counts of this clonotype. The V and J genes are TRBV6-1 and TRBJ1-5; no firm D call. CDR1 and CDR2 (germline): MNHNS, SASEGT. This CDR3 spans 12 amino acids. V was cut by 6 bases and J by 7 bases, with 10 bases left in between. Written as DNA, the CDR3 is TGTGCCAGCAGCCTCATAAGGCAGCCCCAGCATTTT. Translating gives CASSLIRQPQHF.

In its sample, this clonotype was seen many times. The chain carries TRBV5-1 and TRBJ2-5, with D unresolved. Trimming pared 3 bases from V and 2 bases from J, leaving 11 bases between. CDR1 SGHRS and CDR2 YFSETQ come from the germline V gene. This CDR3 spans 14 amino acids. CDR3 sequence: CASSWGLEQETQYF. CDR3 nucleotides: TGCGCCAGCAGCTGGGGTCTAGAACAAGAGACCCAGTACTTC.

The sample holds many counts of this clonotype. This sequence joins TRBV7-9 and TRBJ2-5; 10 bases match TRBD2. The V gene end was trimmed by 3 bases and the J gene end by 5 bases; junction bases not matched to a gene: 9. From germline, CDR1 is SEHNR and CDR2 FQNEAQ (reference sequence). The CDR3 covers 16 residues. The CDR3 loop reads CASSFLAGAPGETQYF. The CDR3 DNA reads as TGTGCCAGCAGCTTTCTAGCGGGAGCGCCAGGGGAGACCCAGTACTTC.

This clonotype was counted ten times or more. The chain combines TRBV20-1 with TRBJ2-5; no firm D call. With 2 bases removed from V and 2 bases from J, the gap between germline ends came to 6 bases. CDR1 and CDR2 (germline): DFQATT, SNEGSKA (reference sequence). This CDR3 is 12 amino acids long. For the CDR3, the DNA is TGCAGTGCTAGAATCGTTCAAGAGACCCAGTACTTC. Protein product: CSARIVQETQYF.

This clonotype was observed at least ten times. The chain uses TRBV5-6 and TRBJ2-3, with TRBD2 matching 9 bases. V shed 0 bases, J shed 1 base, and the junction held 0 bases outside the gene matches. The CDR3 is 15 residues long. In germline, CDR1 is SGHDT, CDR2 YYEEEE. CDR3 nucleotides: TGTGCCAGCAGCTTGGGACTAGCGGGCACAGATACGCAGTATTTT. It yields the protein CASSLGLAGTDTQYF.